These 9 T cell receptor beta chains share one sample of origin, sequenced in a study of T cells in Graves' hyperthyroidism and ophthalmopathy. RNA transcripts were the template for amplifying TCR beta CDR3 regions. When the TCR CDR3 underwent first-round RT-PCR, the HTBI primer set was used. TCRdb called the multiplex PCR reads again in MiXCR, with one record for every CDR3 protein. The sample lists hundreds of thousands of distinct CDR3 sequences; approximately 23% were seen once. Sample: blood. The receptors stem from a woman aged 40 to 55 with Graves' ophthalmopathy.

Concerning this clonotype: A single base separates this from a much larger clone, so it may be a read error. The chain links TRBV9 to TRBJ1-1; TRBD1 is a possible D gene (5 bases). The germline gives CDR1 SGDLS, CDR2 YYNGEE. CDR3 size: 17 residues. DNA for the CDR3: TGTGCCAGCAGCGGAGACCCCTTCTCCGGGAGGGGCACTGAAGCTCTCTTT. Its translation is CASSGDPFSGRGTEALF.

This clonotype has at least ten counts. This chain links TRBV7-9 with TRBJ2-5; 9 bases line up with TRBD2. The germline CDR1 and CDR2 sequences are SEHNR and FQNEAQ (reference sequence). CDR3 length equals 18 residues. V gave up 5 bases and J gave up 1 base; unmatched junction bases: 14. CDR3 region: CASSPPVGLAGLQETQYF. In DNA form, the CDR3 reads TGTGCCAGCAGCCCCCCCGTCGGGCTAGCGGGACTCCAAGAGACCCAGTACTTC.

The chain recombines TRBV7-3 with TRBJ2-5; D is possibly TRBD1 (6 bases). This CDR3 comprises 15 residues. Per the germline V gene, CDR1 is SGHTA and CDR2 is FQGTGA. The germline V and J ends were trimmed by 5 bases and 1 base, with 14 bases remaining between them. The CDR3 spells CASSPGASTQETQYF. CDR3 nucleotides: TGTGCCAGCAGCCCAGGGGCCTCGACCCAAGAGACCCAGTACTTC.

This clonotype was seen at least ten times. This chain connects TRBV11-2 to TRBJ2-2; the D gene could be TRBD1 or TRBD2 (5 bases each). Germline V gene lookup returns CDR1 SGHAT and CDR2 FQNNGV. The ends were cut back, 5 bases at V and 5 bases at J, with 15 bases in the middle. The CDR3 covers 15 residues. The DNA for the CDR3 is TGTGCCAGCAGCCCCCTGGACTCAGGGACCGGGGAGCTGTTTTTT. This encodes CASSPLDSGTGELFF.

The gene calls are TRBV6-2 or TRBV6-3 and TRBJ2-7, with 7 positions matching TRBD2. Germline trimming cut 7 bases from V and 2 bases from J; bases unmatched to any gene: 8. The germline gives CDR1 MNHEY, CDR2 SVGEGT. The CDR3 length is 14 residues. This CDR3 reads CASNPLAEAYEQYF. Here the CDR3 DNA reads TGTGCCAGCAATCCCCTAGCGGAGGCCTACGAGCAGTACTTC.

The chain has TRBV6-1 and TRBJ1-1, with D unclear. V was trimmed by 2 bases and J by 1 base, leaving 17 bases between them. CDR1 and CDR2 (germline): MNHNS, SASEGT. CDR3 size: 17 residues. CDR3 sequence reads: CASSESLRVVTNTEAFF. The CDR3 DNA reads TGTGCCAGCAGTGAATCTCTTCGGGTTGTGACGAACACTGAAGCTTTCTTT.

The chain couples TRBV19 to TRBJ2-5; D possibly corresponds to TRBD1 (6 bases). Per the germline V gene, CDR1 is LNHDA and CDR2 is SQIVND (reference sequence). Trimming shortened V by 4 bases and J by 7 bases, and 16 bases separated the two germline ends. The CDR3 runs 14 residues. The CDR3 sequence is CASSTGQGARTQYF. In nucleotides, the CDR3 is TGTGCCAGTAGTACGGGACAAGGAGCGCGGACCCAGTACTTC.

The chain carries TRBV18 and TRBJ1-5, with D tentatively TRBD1 (5 bases). Germline-derived CDR1 and CDR2 are KGHSH and LQKENI. V was pared by 4 bases and J by 2 bases, with 12 bases between. The CDR3 spans 15 residues. The DNA for the CDR3 is TGTGCCAGCTCACATGAGGGGCCCGGCAATCAGCCCCAGCATTTT. Translating it yields CASSHEGPGNQPQHF.

This clonotype has ten or more counts. The genes are TRBV7-8 and TRBJ2-2; D may be TRBD2 (8 bases). The CDR3 consists of 18 residues. Germline values: CDR1 SGHVS, CDR2 FQNEAQ. Between the trimmed V and J ends, which lost 1 base and 4 bases, there was a span of 19 bases. The DNA for the CDR3 is TGTGCCAGCAGCTTAGAGGGGGCGGGAGGTTCGACCACCGGGGAGCTGTTTTTT. It yields the protein CASSLEGAGGSTTGELFF.